This T cell receptor (beta chain) was sequenced during a study of regulatory T cells in long-lasting Graves disease. In the case of this clonotype: Its matching antigen is unknown.

Stated time point: newly diagnosed GD, antithyroid drugs for less than 3 months. The TCR library was made from RNA extracted from PBMCs. The study's findings and limits: For persistent Graves' patients, TCR diversity was lower than for newly diagnosed ones.

Germline CDR1 MNHNS, CDR2 SASEGT. V shed 2 bases and J shed 0 bases, with 5 bases lying between them. This CDR3 region has 14 residues. To make TCR beta libraries, researchers used iRepertoire HTBI primers and Arm-PCR of CDR3 regions. One entry per CDR3 protein results from TCRdb running MiXCR on the multiplex PCR reads. The repertoire includes some 600,000 distinct CDR3 sequences, 15% to 20% of them detected once, and 12% sits in the top ten. These data were likewise used in another study, on T cells in Graves' hyperthyroidism and ophthalmopathy. According to that study: An absence of ophthalmopathy progression within 18 months meant stable Graves' hyperthyroidism. Newly diagnosed hyperthyroidism patients aged 18 to 65 years had disease lasting under 2 months.

This sequence joins TRBV6-1 and TRBJ1-5; no firm D call. The sequence was collected from a man between 18 and 29 years old with Graves disease. This sample comprised peripheral blood mononuclear cells (PBMCs), obtained at new diagnosis, from a patient treated with antithyroid drugs. CDR3 DNA: TGTGCCAGCAGTGAAAACGGTAGCAATCAGCCCCAGCATTTT. Protein product: CASSENGSNQPQHF.